The TCR beta chain described here comes from a study of cytomegalovirus exposure and HLA in healthy donors. Primers included in the PCR were 60 Vbeta and 13 Jbeta primers. Clones were sequenced by immunoSEQ multiplex PCR, and TCRdb holds only the in-frame ones, with some missing. The sample shows about 190,000 clones, about four fifths of them seen only once. Trimming removed 6 bases from V and 12 bases from J, with 15 bases in between. The CDR3 has 11 residues. The V gene's germline CDR1 is SQVTM and CDR2 ANQGSEA. The sample comprised PBMCs. The genes are TRBV29-1 and TRBJ2-1; a weak D match, TRBD2 (6 bases). The TCR originated in a middle-aged man in good health and CMV-seropositive. DNA for the CDR3: TGCAGCGTGCACCGGGACTCTGGGCAGTTCTTC. Translating gives CSVHRDSGQFF.